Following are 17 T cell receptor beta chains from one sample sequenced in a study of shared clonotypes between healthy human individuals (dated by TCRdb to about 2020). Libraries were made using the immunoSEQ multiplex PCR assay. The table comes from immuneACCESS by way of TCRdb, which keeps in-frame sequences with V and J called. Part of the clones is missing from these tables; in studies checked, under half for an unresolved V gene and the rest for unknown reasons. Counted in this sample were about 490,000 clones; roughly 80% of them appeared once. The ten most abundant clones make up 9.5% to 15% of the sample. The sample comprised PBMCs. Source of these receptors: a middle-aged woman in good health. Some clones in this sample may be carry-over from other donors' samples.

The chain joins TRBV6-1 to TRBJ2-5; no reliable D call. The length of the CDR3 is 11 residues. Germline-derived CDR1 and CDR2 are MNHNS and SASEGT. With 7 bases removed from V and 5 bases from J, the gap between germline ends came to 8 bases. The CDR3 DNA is TGTGCCAGCACCAGTCTTGAGACCCAGTACTTC. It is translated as CASTSLETQYF.

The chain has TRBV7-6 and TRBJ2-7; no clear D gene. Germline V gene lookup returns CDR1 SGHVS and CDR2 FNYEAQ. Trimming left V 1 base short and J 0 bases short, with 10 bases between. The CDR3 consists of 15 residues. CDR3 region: CASSLGPGSSYEQYF. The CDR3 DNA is TGTGCCAGCAGCTTAGGGCCAGGTAGCTCCTACGAGCAGTACTTC.

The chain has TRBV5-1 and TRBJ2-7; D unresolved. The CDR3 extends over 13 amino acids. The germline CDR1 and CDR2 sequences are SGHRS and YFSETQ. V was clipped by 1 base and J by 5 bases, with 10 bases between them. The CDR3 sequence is CASSLLSENEQYF. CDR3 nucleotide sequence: TGCGCCAGCAGCTTGTTATCAGAGAACGAGCAGTACTTC. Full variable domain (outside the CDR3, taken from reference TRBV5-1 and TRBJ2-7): KAGVTQTPRYLIKTRGQQVTLSCSPISGHRSVSWYQQTPGQGLQFLFEYFSETQRNKGNFPGRFSGRQFSNSRSEMNVSTLELGDSALYLCASSLLSENEQYFGPGTRLTVT.

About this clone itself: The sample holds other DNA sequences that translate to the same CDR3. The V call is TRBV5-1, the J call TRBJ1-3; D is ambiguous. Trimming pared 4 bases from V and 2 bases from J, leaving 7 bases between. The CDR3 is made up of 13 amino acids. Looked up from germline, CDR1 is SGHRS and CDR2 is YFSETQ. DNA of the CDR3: TGCGCCAGCAGCCTGGATACTGGAAACACCATATATTTT. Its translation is CASSLDTGNTIYF.

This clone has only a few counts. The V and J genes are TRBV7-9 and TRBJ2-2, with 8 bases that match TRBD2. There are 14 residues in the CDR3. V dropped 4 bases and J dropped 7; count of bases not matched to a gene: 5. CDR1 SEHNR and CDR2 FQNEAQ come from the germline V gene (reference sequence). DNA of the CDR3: TGTGCCAGCAGCTCTAGCGGGCTGAACGGGGAGCTGTTTTTT. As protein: CASSSSGLNGELFF. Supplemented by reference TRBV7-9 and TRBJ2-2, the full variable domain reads DTGVSQNPRHKITKRGQNVTFRCDPISEHNRLYWYRQTLGQGPEFLTYFQNEAQLEKSRLLSDRFSAERPKGSFSTLEIQRTEQGDSAMYLCASSSSGLNGELFFGEGSRLTVL.

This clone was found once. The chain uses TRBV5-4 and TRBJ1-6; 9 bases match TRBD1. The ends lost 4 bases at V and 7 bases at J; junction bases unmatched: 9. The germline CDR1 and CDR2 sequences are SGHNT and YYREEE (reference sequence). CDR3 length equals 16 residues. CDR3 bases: TGTGCCAGCAGCGTACAGGGGGCAGTTGACAATTCACCCCTCCACTTT. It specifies CASSVQGAVDNSPLHF.

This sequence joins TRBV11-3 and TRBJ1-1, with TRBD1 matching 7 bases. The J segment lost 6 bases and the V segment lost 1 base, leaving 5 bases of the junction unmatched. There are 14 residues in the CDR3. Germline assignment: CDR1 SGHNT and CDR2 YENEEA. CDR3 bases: TGTGCCAGCAGCTTAGGGGTTCAGGGGGCTGAAGCTTTCTTT. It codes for CASSLGVQGAEAFF.

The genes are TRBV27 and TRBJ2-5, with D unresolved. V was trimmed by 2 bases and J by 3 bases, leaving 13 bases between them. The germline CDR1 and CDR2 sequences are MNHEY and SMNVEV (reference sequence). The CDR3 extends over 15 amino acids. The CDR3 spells CASSLKSSWEETQYF. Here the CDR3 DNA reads TGTGCCAGCAGTTTAAAGAGTTCGTGGGAAGAGACCCAGTACTTC.

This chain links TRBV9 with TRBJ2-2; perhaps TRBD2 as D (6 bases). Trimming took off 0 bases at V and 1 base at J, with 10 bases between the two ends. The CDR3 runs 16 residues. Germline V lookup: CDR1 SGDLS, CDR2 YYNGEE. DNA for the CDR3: TGTGCCAGCAGCGTAGCTACGCGGGGGAACACCGGGGAGCTGTTTTTT. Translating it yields CASSVATRGNTGELFF.

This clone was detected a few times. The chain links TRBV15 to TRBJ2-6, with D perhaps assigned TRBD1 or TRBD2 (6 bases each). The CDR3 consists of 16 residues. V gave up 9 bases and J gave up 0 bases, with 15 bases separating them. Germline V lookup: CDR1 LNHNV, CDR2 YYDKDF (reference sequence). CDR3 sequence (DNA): TGTGCCACTGGCGGGACACTTAACTCTGGGGCCAACGTCCTGACTTTC. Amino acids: CATGGTLNSGANVLTF.

The CDR3, as DNA: TGCAGCGCAACCTCCGGGAAAAATGGCTACACCTTC. Its protein is CSATSGKNGYTF. The chain carries TRBV29-1 and TRBJ1-2, with D unresolved. There are 12 residues in the CDR3. Trimming pared 7 bases from V and 6 bases from J, leaving 15 bases between. Germline V lookup: CDR1 SQVTM, CDR2 ANQGSEA.

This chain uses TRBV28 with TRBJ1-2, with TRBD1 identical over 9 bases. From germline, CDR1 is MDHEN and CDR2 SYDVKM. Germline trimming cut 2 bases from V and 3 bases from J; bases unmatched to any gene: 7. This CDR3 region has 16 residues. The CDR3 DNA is TGTGCCAGCAGTTTAGGCGGGACAGGGTATTACTATGGCTACACCTTC. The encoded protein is CASSLGGTGYYYGYTF.

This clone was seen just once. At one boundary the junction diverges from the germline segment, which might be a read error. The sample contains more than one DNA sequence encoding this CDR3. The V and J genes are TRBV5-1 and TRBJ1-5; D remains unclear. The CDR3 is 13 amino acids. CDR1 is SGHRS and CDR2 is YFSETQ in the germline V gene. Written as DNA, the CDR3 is TGTGCCGGCAGCACGGTCCCAAGCGGAGCCCAGCATTTT. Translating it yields CAGSTVPSGAQHF.

As DNA, the CDR3 is TGTGCCAGTAGTATAGACCCTAACCCCGCCGAGGAGCAGTACTTC. The encoded protein is CASSIDPNPAEEQYF. The chain carries TRBV19 and TRBJ2-7; D ambiguous. Germline values: CDR1 LNHDA, CDR2 SQIVND (reference sequence). V lost 0 bases, J lost 7 bases, and 16 bases lay in between. This CDR3 spans 15 amino acids.

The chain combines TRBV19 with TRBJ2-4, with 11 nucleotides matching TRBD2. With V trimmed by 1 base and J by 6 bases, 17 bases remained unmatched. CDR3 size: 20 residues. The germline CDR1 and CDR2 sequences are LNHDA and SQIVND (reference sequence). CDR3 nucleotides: TGTGCCAGTAGTATAGGGGGGAATACCATAGCGGGAGGGTACAGAAACATTCAGTACTTC. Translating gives CASSIGGNTIAGGYRNIQYF.

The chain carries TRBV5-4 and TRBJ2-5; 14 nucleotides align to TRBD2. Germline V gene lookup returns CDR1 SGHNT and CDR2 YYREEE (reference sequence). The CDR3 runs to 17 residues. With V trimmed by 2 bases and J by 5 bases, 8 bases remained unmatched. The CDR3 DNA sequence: TGTGCCAGCAGCTTCGGGACTAGCGGGAGCCTCGGGGAGACCCAGTACTTC. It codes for CASSFGTSGSLGETQYF.

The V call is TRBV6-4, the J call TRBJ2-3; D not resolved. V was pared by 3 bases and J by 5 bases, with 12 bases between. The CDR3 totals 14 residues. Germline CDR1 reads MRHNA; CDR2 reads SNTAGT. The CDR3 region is CASSEWPRKDTQYF. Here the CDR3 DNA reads TGTGCCAGCAGTGAGTGGCCGAGGAAAGATACGCAGTATTTT.